A single sample gave rise to the 26 T cell receptor beta chains below, sequenced in a study of blood T cells in healthy people across ages. A second PCR of 7 to 11 cycles used a sample-barcoded 5' primer and a J-beta primer mix. TCRdb fed the 5' RACE reads into MiXCR, producing one record per CDR3 protein. The sample carries 790,000 or so distinct CDR3 sequences, roughly three fifths recorded once. The sequenced sample consisted of blood. Receptor source: a man aged 35-49 years in good health.

As DNA, the CDR3 is TGTGCCAGCAGCCCGGGGACTAGCGGGGCTCTACCCCGCGGAGAGACCCAGTACTTC. Its protein product is CASSPGTSGALPRGETQYF. J is TRBJ2-5 and V is TRBV7-3, with TRBD2 matching 13 bases. The CDR3 length is 19 residues. J gave up 4 bases and V 5 bases, and 16 bases lay outside the gene matches. Germline V lookup: CDR1 SGHTA, CDR2 FQGTGA. The full variable domain, its missing parts supplied by reference TRBV7-3 and TRBJ2-5, is GAGVSQTPSNKVTEKGKYVELRCDPISGHTALYWYRQSLGQGPEFLIYFQGTGAADDSGLPNDRFFAVRPEGSVSTLKIQRTERGDSAVYLCASSPGTSGALPRGETQYFGPGTRLLVL.

The table lists this clonotype with a few counts. The V call is TRBV2, the J call TRBJ1-2; no clear D. The CDR3 runs to 12 residues. CDR1 and CDR2 (germline): SNHLY, FYNNEI. The ends were cut back, 5 bases at V and 4 bases at J, with 8 bases in the middle. The CDR3 nucleotides are TGTGCCAGCAGTCGAAGCAGCTATGGCTACACCTTC. Encoded protein: CASSRSSYGYTF.

This sequence joins TRBV9 and TRBJ1-6; D may be TRBD1 (5 bases). The CDR3 is made up of 14 amino acids. CDR1 and CDR2 from the germline V gene are SGDLS and YYNGEE. V was pared by 3 bases and J by 10 bases, with 14 bases between. The CDR3 region is CASSGGLVVSPLHF. The CDR3 DNA is TGTGCCAGCAGCGGGGGGTTAGTAGTCTCACCCCTCCACTTT.

This chain connects TRBV12-3 or TRBV12-4 to TRBJ2-2; a possible D gene is TRBD2 (6 bases). The CDR3 extends over 16 amino acids. Trimming removed 3 bases at V and 7 bases at J, with 18 bases between. CDR3 nucleotide sequence: TGTGCCAGCAGTTTCGAGGTGGGAGGTTTCGGCGGGGAGCTGTTTTTT. Translated: CASSFEVGGFGGELFF.

The rearrangement uses TRBV7-9 and TRBJ1-2; D remains ambiguous. V lost 7 bases to trimming and J lost 6 bases, with 9 bases between them. This CDR3 is built from 11 residues. CDR1 and CDR2 (germline): SEHNR, FQNEAQ (reference sequence). The CDR3 DNA sequence: TGTGCCAGCACCCCTCTAGATGGCTACACCTTC. Translation: CASTPLDGYTF.

The V and J genes are TRBV29-1 and TRBJ2-1, with 7 bases fitting TRBD1. CDR3 length: 13 amino acids. Germline V CDR1 and CDR2: SQVTM, ANQGSEA. With 7 bases clipped from V and 2 bases from J, the junction kept 5 bases outside the gene matches. CDR3 sequence reads: CSGGTETYNEQFF. CDR3 DNA: TGCAGCGGGGGGACAGAGACCTACAATGAGCAGTTCTTC.

There are a few counts of this clonotype. The chain uses TRBV7-2 and TRBJ2-4; TRBD2 agrees at 9 bases. This CDR3 is built from 14 residues. V lost 4 bases, J lost 9 bases, and 7 bases stayed unmatched. In germline, CDR1 is SGHTA, CDR2 FQGNSA. The chain's CDR3 is CASSSAGGPAIQYF. The DNA for the CDR3 is TGTGCCAGCAGCTCCGCGGGGGGGCCGGCCATTCAGTACTTC.

The rearrangement joins TRBV5-1 to TRBJ2-1; unclear D gene. The DNA end favors TRBJ2-7, so the J call may be wrong. The germline CDR1 and CDR2 sequences are SGHRS and YFSETQ. The CDR3 is 14 amino acids. The DNA for the CDR3 is TGCGCCAGCAGCTTAACCAACTTCGACAATGAGCAGTACTTC. Its translation: CASSLTNFDNEQYF.

This clonotype showed up just a few times. The chain is built from TRBV7-9 and TRBJ2-7; weak D call: TRBD2 (5 bases). The CDR3 has 13 residues. V was pared by 1 base and J by 9 bases, with 13 bases between. CDR1 and CDR2 from the germline V gene are SEHNR and FQNEAQ (reference sequence). DNA for the CDR3: TGTGCCAGCAGCTTAGATGCTACCGGAGGGCAGTACTTC. Its protein is CASSLDATGGQYF.

This clonotype was seen only once. The genes are TRBV10-2 and TRBJ1-5; tentatively, D is TRBD1 (5 bases). V was trimmed by 10 bases and J by 4 bases, leaving 17 bases between them. This CDR3 region has 14 residues. Germline V gene data show CDR1 as WSHSY and CDR2 as SAAADI. CDR3 sequence (DNA): TGCGCCACCGGGGACTCCCTGGGTAATCAGCCCCAGCATTTT. Translating gives CATGDSLGNQPQHF.

This clonotype turned up a few times. The chain is built from TRBV7-3 and TRBJ1-2; 7 bases are shared with TRBD1. The CDR3 covers 14 residues. Germline V CDR1 and CDR2: SGHTA, FQGTGA. V shed 5 bases, J shed 4 bases, and the junction held 7 bases outside the gene matches. CDR3 sequence (DNA): TGTGCCAGCAGCGCAAGACAGGGCGCCTATGGCTACACCTTC. Protein: CASSARQGAYGYTF. Using reference TRBV7-3 and TRBJ1-2 for the parts outside the CDR3, the full variable domain is GAGVSQTPSNKVTEKGKYVELRCDPISGHTALYWYRQSLGQGPEFLIYFQGTGAADDSGLPNDRFFAVRPEGSVSTLKIQRTERGDSAVYLCASSARQGAYGYTFGSGTRLTVV.

The chain uses TRBV20-1 and TRBJ2-1, with 7 bases fitting TRBD1. This CDR3 has 15 amino acids. The germline V gene has CDR1 DFQATT and CDR2 SNEGSKA (reference sequence). With 1 base clipped from V and 13 bases from J, the junction kept 16 bases outside the gene matches. The CDR3 reads CSARVTGTDKRTQFF. The CDR3 DNA reads as TGCAGTGCTAGAGTGACCGGGACAGACAAGAGAACCCAGTTCTTC.

The chain recombines TRBV7-2 with TRBJ1-1; D gene ambiguous. Between the trimmed V and J ends, which lost 3 bases and 4 bases, there was a span of 27 bases. Looked up from germline, CDR1 is SGHTA and CDR2 is FQGNSA. This CDR3 is 19 amino acids long. The CDR3 here is CASSFRKRYRNIDGTEAFF. The CDR3 coding sequence is TGTGCCAGCAGCTTCAGAAAGAGGTATCGGAACATAGACGGCACTGAAGCTTTCTTT.

The V gene is TRBV12-3 or TRBV12-4, the J gene TRBJ1-5; unclear D gene. Trimming removed 1 base at V and 7 bases at J, with 11 bases between. This CDR3 spans 14 amino acids. CDR3 residues: CASSLGASRQPQHF. The DNA of the CDR3 is TGTGCCAGCAGTTTAGGGGCTAGCCGGCAGCCCCAGCATTTT.

The rearrangement joins TRBV7-2 to TRBJ2-1; no reliable D call. The DNA end is more similar to TRBJ2-7, so the J call may be wrong. The germline CDR1 and CDR2 sequences are SGHTA and FQGNSA. The CDR3 is 14 amino acids. The CDR3 DNA reads as TGTGCCAGCAGAAGTCGCAGCTCCTACAATGAGCAGTACTTC. Translation gives CASRSRSSYNEQYF.

This rearrangement joins TRBV24-1 to TRBJ2-7; 9 bases are a match to TRBD1. With the DNA end fitting TRBJ2-5 better, the J assignment may be wrong. CDR1 and CDR2 from the germline V gene are KGHDR and SFDVKD. The CDR3 extends over 19 amino acids. The CDR3 reads CATSDLDKDRGGSGETQYF. The CDR3 DNA reads TGTGCCACCAGTGATTTGGATAAGGACAGGGGAGGAAGTGGAGAGACCCAGTACTTC.

The rearrangement links TRBV15 to TRBJ1-1; TRBD1 is a possible D gene (5 bases). The CDR3 extends over 16 amino acids. The germline V gene encodes CDR1 LNHNV and CDR2 YYDKDF (reference sequence). Trimming removed 1 base at V and 7 bases at J, with 19 bases between. Here the CDR3 DNA reads TGTGCCACCAGCAGAGTTCTCGAGGCCCGGGGGGTTGAAGCTTTCTTT. Translated, it gives CATSRVLEARGVEAFF.

Details on this clonotype: One base away lies a much larger clone, so this may be a sequencing read error. The gene calls are TRBV20-1 and TRBJ2-5; TRBD2 is a possible D gene (5 bases). V lost 7 bases and J 11 bases, leaving 23 bases between the germline ends. The CDR3 has 13 residues. Per germline, CDR1 DFQATT and CDR2 SNEGSKA (reference sequence). The CDR3 DNA reads TGCAGTGGTCGGGCTCCGGGATTAAGTGAGCAGTACTTC. Its protein product is CSGRAPGLSEQYF.

A few counts support this clonotype. The chain is built from TRBV20-1 and TRBJ2-7; D unresolved. The germline V gene encodes CDR1 DFQATT and CDR2 SNEGSKA (reference sequence). This CDR3 has 13 residues. V lost 3 bases and J 3 bases, leaving 12 bases between the germline ends. Written as DNA, the CDR3 is TGCAGTGCTAGCTCCAGCCCCAACTACGAGCAGTACTTC. Translation: CSASSSPNYEQYF.

The gene calls are TRBV28 and TRBJ2-4; weak D call: TRBD1 (5 bases). With the DNA end fitting TRBJ2-7 better, the J assignment may be wrong. The CDR3 is 17 residues long. Germline CDR1 and CDR2: MDHEN and SYDVKM. CDR3 sequence reads: CASTGMLGLVRTREQYF. DNA of the CDR3: TGTGCCAGCACCGGAATGTTGGGGCTGGTAAGAACGCGCGAGCAGTACTTC.

The chain recombines TRBV11-2 with TRBJ1-2; 11 bases match TRBD1. Germline lookup yields CDR1 SGHAT and CDR2 FQNNGV. CDR3 length: 17 amino acids. J lost 4 bases, V lost 3 bases, and 10 bases had no gene match. The CDR3 loop is CASSFTGQGALIYGYTF. Here the CDR3 DNA reads TGTGCCAGCAGCTTTACTGGACAGGGGGCGCTTATCTATGGCTACACCTTC.

This clonotype came up a few times. The chain recombines TRBV29-1 with TRBJ1-2; D is undetermined. The V gene lost 5 bases and the J gene lost 7 bases, with 8 bases spanning the gap. From germline, CDR1 is SQVTM and CDR2 ANQGSEA. The CDR3 is 10 residues long. The CDR3 DNA sequence: TGCAGCGTTTTTGTCAGTGGCTACACCTTC. It translates to CSVFVSGYTF.

The chain is built from TRBV10-3 and TRBJ1-4; tentative D call: TRBD1 (6 bases). The V end lost 6 bases, the J end lost 8 bases, and 13 bases lay between the germline ends. Looked up from germline, CDR1 is ENHRY and CDR2 is SYGVKD. The CDR3 covers 13 residues. The CDR3 is CAIRGRGGEKLFF. CDR3 nucleotide sequence: TGTGCCATCAGAGGCAGGGGTGGAGAAAAACTGTTTTTT.

Turning to this clonotype: At one of its ends the junction is not consistent with the germline gene, which may arise from a read error. V is TRBV14 and J is TRBJ2-6, with D possibly called TRBD1 or TRBD2 (5 bases each). CDR3 length: 20 residues. CDR1 is SGHDN, CDR2 FVKESK, per germline. The CDR3 bases are TGTGCCGGCAGCCAAGATTACGCCGGGACCCTTTCTCTCGGGGCCAACGTCCTGACTTTC. Its translation is CAGSQDYAGTLSLGANVLTF.

This rearrangement joins TRBV20-1 to TRBJ2-5; D may be TRBD2 (5 bases). The V end was cut by 8 bases, the J end by 11 bases, with 21 bases between. The CDR3 runs to 12 residues. Germline loops: CDR1 DFQATT, CDR2 SNEGSKA (reference sequence). The CDR3 loop reads CSCMVSGNEQYF. CDR3 DNA sequence: TGCAGTTGTATGGTGAGCGGAAATGAGCAGTACTTC.

The chain is built from TRBV2 and TRBJ2-7, with D unresolved. The J call may be mistaken, given a closer DNA end match to TRBJ2-4. Germline loops: CDR1 SNHLY, CDR2 FYNNEI. This CDR3 is built from 14 residues. The CDR3 coding sequence is TGTGCCAGCAGGGACCCAGCTACGAAAAACATTCAGTACTTC. Its translation is CASRDPATKNIQYF.